This T cell receptor (beta chain) was captured by sequencing in a study of CD8 T cells in ankylosing spondylitis. Whole-study findings and limits: Disease-linked clones displayed a CD8+ phenotype and appeared relatively rarely in peripheral blood.

CDR1 SGHRS and CDR2 YFSETQ come from the germline V gene. V lost 2 bases, J lost 2 bases, and 8 bases stayed unmatched. CDR3 length: 16 residues. There are a few counts of this clonotype. Antigen: not known. TCR beta libraries were made by quantitative 5'-RACE with molecular barcodes. TCRdb reprocessed the 5' RACE reads via MiXCR and lists one record per CDR3 protein. The sample has 250,000 to 300,000 distinct CDR3 sequences; around 20% are singletons. This chain links TRBV5-1 with TRBJ2-3; 7 nucleotides align to TRBD2. Sequenced sample: blood, either unsorted or a sorted T cell fraction (not recorded which). This TCR came from a male donor with ankylosing spondylitis or in good health (not recorded which). Here the CDR3 DNA reads TGCGCCAGCAGCTTTTATTCCAGCGGGGCCACAGATACGCAGTATTTT. It yields the protein CASSFYSSGATDTQYF.